This T cell receptor (beta chain) was retrieved from a study of blood T cell repertoires in COVID-19. With V trimmed by 7 bases and J by 6 bases, 6 bases remained unmatched. The CDR3 length is 13 residues. Some clones are missing from TCRdb's copy, which holds only in-frame ones; the method was immunoSEQ multiplex PCR. The sample records roughly 100,000 clones, about 87% being singletons. The sample comprised peripheral blood. This chain joins TRBV12-3 or TRBV12-4 and TRBJ2-1; 7 bases fit TRBD2. The sequence was obtained from a man aged 50 to 59 with active or convalescent COVID-19. CDR3 amino acids: CASNFGGINEQFF. CDR3 DNA: TGTGCCAGCAACTTCGGGGGGATCAATGAGCAGTTCTTC.